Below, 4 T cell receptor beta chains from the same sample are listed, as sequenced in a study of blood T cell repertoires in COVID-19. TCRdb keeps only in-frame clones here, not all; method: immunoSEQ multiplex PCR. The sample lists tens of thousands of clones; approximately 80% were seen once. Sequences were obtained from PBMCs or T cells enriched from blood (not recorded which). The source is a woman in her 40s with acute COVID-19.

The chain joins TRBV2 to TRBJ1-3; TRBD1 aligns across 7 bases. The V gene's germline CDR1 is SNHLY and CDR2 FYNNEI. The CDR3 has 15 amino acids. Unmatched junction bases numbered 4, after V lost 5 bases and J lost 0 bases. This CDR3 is CASSSDRVSGNTIYF. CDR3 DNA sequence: TGTGCCAGCAGTTCAGACAGGGTCTCTGGAAACACCATATATTTT.

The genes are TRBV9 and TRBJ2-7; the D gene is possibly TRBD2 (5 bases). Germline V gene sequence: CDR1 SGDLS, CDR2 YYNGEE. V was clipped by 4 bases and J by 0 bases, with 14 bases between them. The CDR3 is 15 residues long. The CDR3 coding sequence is TGTGCCAGCAGCTATGGTCGGGGAGACTCCTACGAGCAGTACTTC. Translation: CASSYGRGDSYEQYF.

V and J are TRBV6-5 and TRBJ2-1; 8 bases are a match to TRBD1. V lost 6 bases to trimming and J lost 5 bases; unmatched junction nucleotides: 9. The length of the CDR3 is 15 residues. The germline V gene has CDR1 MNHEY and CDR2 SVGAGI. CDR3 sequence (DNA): TGTGCCAGCAGATTATGGACAGGGCTTGACAATGAGCAGTTCTTC. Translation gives CASRLWTGLDNEQFF.

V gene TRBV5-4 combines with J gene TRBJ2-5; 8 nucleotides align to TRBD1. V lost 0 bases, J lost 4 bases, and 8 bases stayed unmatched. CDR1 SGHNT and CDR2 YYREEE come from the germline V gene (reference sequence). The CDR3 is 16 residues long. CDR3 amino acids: CASSLAVRGRLETQYF. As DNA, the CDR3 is TGTGCCAGCAGCTTGGCCGTCAGGGGGCGCTTAGAGACCCAGTACTTC.